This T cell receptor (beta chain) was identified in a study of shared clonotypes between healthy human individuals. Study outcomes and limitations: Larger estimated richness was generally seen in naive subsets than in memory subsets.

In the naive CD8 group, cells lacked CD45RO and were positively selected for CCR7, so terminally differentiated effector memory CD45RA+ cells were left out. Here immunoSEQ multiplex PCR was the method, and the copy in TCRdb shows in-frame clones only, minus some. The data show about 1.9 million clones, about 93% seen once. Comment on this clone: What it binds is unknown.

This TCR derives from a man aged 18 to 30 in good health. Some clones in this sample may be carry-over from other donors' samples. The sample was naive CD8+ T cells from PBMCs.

The DNA of the CDR3 is TGTGCCAGCAGTTACTCGAGAACGACAGGGGGGGATACGCAGTATTTT. This encodes CASSYSRTTGGDTQYF. The rearrangement links TRBV6-5 to TRBJ2-3, with 9 bases identical to TRBD1. Germline CDR1 is MNHEY and CDR2 is SVGAGI. The CDR3 extends over 16 amino acids. The junction had 7 bases not matched to a gene; V was cut back by 0 bases and J by 6 bases.